This T cell receptor beta chain originates from a study of T-cell reconstitution after alpha-beta-depleted transplantation in children (dated by TCRdb to the mid-2010s). Describing the broader study: Using TCR repertoire profiling, the study quantitatively followed how T-cell immune reconstitution unfolded in children after TCRalphabeta/CD19-depleted allogeneic hematopoietic cell transplantation.

The library was prepared using PCR. Sequencing instrument: Illumina HiSeq 2500. Molecular barcoding was employed in the preparation of TCR libraries, with unique molecular identifiers being used to normalize TCRbeta repertoire quantification. The public sequencing data were trimmed at Q25 with fastp and processed into clonotypes with MiXCR by TCRdb, which kept only in-frame beta chains. Rows are unified per CDR3 protein, each entry keeping the most common DNA and genes. This sample lists fewer than 700,000 distinct CDR3 sequences; more than 20% were detected once. The top ten clonotypes cover around 14% of the sample. Remarks on this clonotype: What antigen it recognizes has not been identified. The sample holds no much larger clone one base away, and base qualities are not on file.

Read against the paper, the sample's treatment or condition label means: allogeneic hematopoietic cell transplantation with graft depleted of TCRalphabeta T cells and CD19 B cells. Transplant recipients were children who received TCRalphabeta/CD19-depleted allogeneic hematopoietic cell grafts. What the authors observed across the whole study: The frequencies of hyperexpanded clones fell over the following months, and after one year, T-cell counts and TCRbeta diversity were mostly attributed to newly produced T cells. In some patients, the high TCRbeta diversity seen at day 60 was put down to recipient T cells and intrathymic progenitors that had survived conditioning. About two months after transplant, the apparently early recovery of alphabetaT-cell counts reportedly depended on just several hundred clones that had expanded rapidly and came from non-depleted graft cells.

Trimming takes 5 bases from V and 5 bases from J, and the germline ends sit 15 bases apart. The CDR3 goes from the cysteine to the phenylalanine over 14 residues. Left in the record is the CDR3 DNA by itself, 42 bases read in frame from the first base. The receptor chain draws on TRBV12-3 or TRBV12-4 and TRBJ1-1; the D gene cannot be named for sure. The clonotype comes from a boy under three years old who had a stem cell transplant for acute myeloid leukemia, so the T cells may come from the graft donor. The sample here was PBMCs, mostly from graft donor cells, taken 360 days after TCRalphabeta/CD19-depleted stem cell transplant. The nucleotide sequence reads as follows: TGTGCCAGCAGTCCCCGGGCCCCTGGAACTGAAGCTTTCTTT. This codes for CASSPRAPGTEAFF.